These 26 T cell receptor beta chains share one sample of origin, sequenced in a study of shared clonotypes between healthy human individuals. Data came from immunoSEQ multiplex PCR; TCRdb stores just in-frame clones and leaves some out. Of roughly 2,300,000 clones detected, 85% to 95% appear once; the ten largest clones hold 0.37%. The sample comprised naive CD4+ T cells from PBMCs. Documented subset: CD45RA+ positively selected. Receptors were obtained from a young man in good health. Some clones in this sample may be carry-over from other donors' samples.

This clone occurred once. This chain links TRBV7-9 with TRBJ1-5; 7 bases map to TRBD1. Germline CDR1 reads SEHNR; CDR2 reads FQNEAQ (reference sequence). The CDR3 extends over 14 amino acids. V dropped 5 bases and J dropped 5; count of bases not matched to a gene: 6. The CDR3 protein is CASSATGSHQPQHF. The DNA of the CDR3 is TGTGCCAGCAGCGCGACAGGGAGCCATCAGCCCCAGCATTTT. The whole variable domain, filled in from reference TRBV7-9 and TRBJ1-5, reads DTGVSQNPRHKITKRGQNVTFRCDPISEHNRLYWYRQTLGQGPEFLTYFQNEAQLEKSRLLSDRFSAERPKGSFSTLEIQRTEQGDSAMYLCASSATGSHQPQHFGDGTRLSIL.

In this sample, this clone turned up once. The gene calls are TRBV28 and TRBJ1-4; D is undetermined. This CDR3 is built from 14 residues. Trimming stripped 4 bases from V and 5 bases from J, with 11 bases between. CDR1 and CDR2 from the germline V gene are MDHEN and SYDVKM. The CDR3 protein is CASSSGSPNEKLFF. The CDR3 nucleotides are TGTGCCAGCAGTTCCGGGTCCCCCAATGAAAAACTGTTTTTT.

The J gene is TRBJ1-5, the V gene TRBV5-1; 7 bases fit TRBD1. Unmatched junction bases numbered 9, after V lost 3 bases and J lost 0 bases. CDR1 is SGHRS and CDR2 is YFSETQ in the germline V gene. This CDR3 is 17 amino acids long. CDR3 sequence reads: CASSSAGTVYSNQPQHF. The CDR3 DNA is TGCGCCAGCAGCTCAGCCGGGACAGTTTATAGCAATCAGCCCCAGCATTTT. Based on the CDR3 plus reference TRBV5-1 and TRBJ1-5, the full variable domain is KAGVTQTPRYLIKTRGQQVTLSCSPISGHRSVSWYQQTPGQGLQFLFEYFSETQRNKGNFPGRFSGRQFSNSRSEMNVSTLELGDSALYLCASSSAGTVYSNQPQHFGDGTRLSIL.

About this clone itself: Different DNA sequences within this sample yield the same CDR3. The gene calls are TRBV15 and TRBJ2-3, with TRBD2 identical over 11 bases. Germline V lookup: CDR1 LNHNV, CDR2 YYDKDF (reference sequence). With V trimmed by 1 base and J by 2 bases, 2 bases remained unmatched. This CDR3 spans 16 amino acids. As DNA, the CDR3 is TGTGCCACCAGCAGAGGACTAGCGGGATTCACAGATACGCAGTATTTT. Protein product: CATSRGLAGFTDTQYF.

On this clone itself: The same CDR3 also results from other DNA sequences found in this sample. The rearrangement uses TRBV7-3 and TRBJ2-3; 12 bases agree with TRBD2. J was trimmed by 6 bases and V by 2 bases; bases with no gene match: 6. CDR1 is SGHTA, CDR2 FQGTGA, per germline. The CDR3 length is 16 residues. CDR3 in amino acids: CASSLRLAGGPDTQYF. CDR3 in DNA: TGTGCCAGCAGCTTACGTCTAGCGGGAGGGCCCGATACGCAGTATTTT.

This chain joins TRBV6-1 and TRBJ2-3; D remains ambiguous. CDR3 length: 14 residues. From germline, CDR1 is MNHNS and CDR2 SASEGT. V was pared by 8 bases and J by 3 bases, with 15 bases between. The CDR3 coding sequence is TGTGCCAGCCCAGGCTTAGGATCTACAGATACGCAGTATTTT. This translates into CASPGLGSTDTQYF.

The genes are TRBV5-4 and TRBJ1-2; possible D gene TRBD1, 5 bases. V lost 0 bases, J lost 4 bases, and 16 bases lay in between. Germline CDR1 SGHNT, CDR2 YYREEE (reference sequence). The CDR3 extends over 16 amino acids. CDR3 sequence reads: CASSLVRDGSGYGYTF. The DNA of the CDR3 is TGTGCCAGCAGCTTGGTACGGGACGGATCAGGCTATGGCTACACCTTC.

The chain couples TRBV5-1 to TRBJ1-3; no clear D gene. Germline CDR1 reads SGHRS; CDR2 reads YFSETQ. CDR3 size: 14 residues. Trimming removed 1 base at V and 1 base at J, with 6 bases between. The CDR3 loop is CASSLSASGNTIYF. CDR3 in DNA: TGCGCCAGCAGCTTGTCGGCTTCTGGAAACACCATATATTTT.

J is TRBJ2-5 and V is TRBV11-2, with D perhaps TRBD1 (6 bases). V was trimmed by 5 bases and J by 5 bases, leaving 18 bases between them. The CDR3 runs 15 residues. Germline lookup yields CDR1 SGHAT and CDR2 FQNNGV. In DNA form, the CDR3 reads TGTGCCAGCAGCCCCCCGCGCTACAGGGAGGAGACCCAGTACTTC. It yields the protein CASSPPRYREETQYF.

Note on this clone: Other DNA sequences from this sample encode an identical CDR3 as well. The rearrangement joins TRBV28 to TRBJ1-4, with D unresolved. Looked up from germline, CDR1 is MDHEN and CDR2 is SYDVKM. V gave up 3 bases and J gave up 4 bases, with 6 bases separating them. The length of the CDR3 is 13 residues. CDR3: CASSFRVNEKLFF. In DNA, the CDR3 is TGTGCCAGCAGTTTTAGGGTTAATGAAAAACTGTTTTTT. Variable domain in full (rest from reference TRBV28 and TRBJ1-4): DVKVTQSSRYLVKRTGEKVFLECVQDMDHENMFWYRQDPGLGLRLIYFSYDVKMKEKGDIPEGYSVSREKKERFSLILESASTNQTSMYLCASSFRVNEKLFFGSGTQLSVL.

This rearrangement joins TRBV19 to TRBJ1-2; no firm D call. Germline V gives CDR1 LNHDA, CDR2 SQIVND (reference sequence). Trimming removed 3 bases at V and 9 bases at J, with 11 bases between. The CDR3 is made up of 12 amino acids. This CDR3 reads CASSIGSRSYTF. CDR3 nucleotides: TGTGCCAGTAGTATCGGTAGCCGGAGCTACACCTTC.

This rearrangement joins TRBV2 to TRBJ1-1, with D possibly TRBD1 on 5 matching bases. V shed 4 bases and J shed 5 bases, with 14 bases lying between them. CDR1 is SNHLY and CDR2 is FYNNEI in the germline V gene. The CDR3 loop spans 14 amino acids. The CDR3 spells CASSVAREGTEAFF. The CDR3 DNA reads TGTGCCAGCAGTGTTGCCAGGGAGGGGACTGAAGCTTTCTTT. Complete variable domain (other parts from reference TRBV2 and TRBJ1-1): EPEVTQTPSHQVTQMGQEVILRCVPISNHLYFYWYRQILGQKVEFLVSFYNNEISEKSEIFDDQFSVERPDGSNFTLKIRSTKLEDSAMYFCASSVAREGTEAFFGQGTRLTVV.

This chain joins TRBV5-5 and TRBJ2-3; 11 nucleotides match TRBD2. CDR1 is SGHKS and CDR2 is YYEKEE in the germline V gene (reference sequence). The CDR3 consists of 16 residues. V was pared by 4 bases and J by 0 bases, with 4 bases of the junction left unmatched. The CDR3 DNA is TGTGCCAGCAGCCCGGGACTAGCGGCTAGCACAGATACGCAGTATTTT. Encoded protein: CASSPGLAASTDTQYF.

V and J are TRBV28 and TRBJ1-2, with D perhaps matching TRBD1 (5 bases). The CDR3 covers 12 residues. V was cut by 8 bases and J by 4 bases, with 11 bases left in between. Looked up from germline, CDR1 is MDHEN and CDR2 is SYDVKM. CDR3: CASSGPIYGYTF. The CDR3 DNA sequence: TGTGCCAGCTCGGGGCCAATCTATGGCTACACCTTC.

This clone was observed once. This rearrangement joins TRBV10-1 to TRBJ2-5; D tentatively fits TRBD1 or TRBD2 (5 bases each). V dropped 8 bases and J dropped 0 bases, with 13 bases sitting between them. The CDR3 runs to 14 residues. Germline CDR1 and CDR2: WNHNN and SYGVQD (reference sequence). CDR3 sequence reads: CASSPGPNQETQYF. CDR3 DNA sequence: TGCGCCAGCTCACCGGGACCCAACCAAGAGACCCAGTACTTC.

This clone was seen only once. The CDR3 loop is CASSYGRQSNYGYTF. In DNA form, the CDR3 reads TGTGCCAGCAGTTACGGCCGGCAAAGCAACTATGGCTACACCTTC. The chain recombines TRBV6-6 with TRBJ1-2; D is unclear. This CDR3 region has 15 residues. With 2 bases removed from V and 2 bases from J, the gap between germline ends came to 12 bases. Germline assignment: CDR1 MNHNY and CDR2 SVGAGI (reference sequence).

The V call is TRBV28, the J call TRBJ2-3, with unresolved D. Trimming pared 4 bases from V and 2 bases from J, leaving 10 bases between. The length of the CDR3 is 14 residues. From germline, CDR1 is MDHEN and CDR2 SYDVKM. CDR3 DNA: TGTGCCAGCAGTTCCCCGGGCTTCACAGATACGCAGTATTTT. It yields the protein CASSSPGFTDTQYF.

This chain connects TRBV28 to TRBJ2-5; weak D call: TRBD2 (6 bases). This CDR3 is 15 amino acids long. Per the germline V gene, CDR1 is MDHEN and CDR2 is SYDVKM. Trimming removed 6 bases at V and 5 bases at J, with 19 bases between. This CDR3 reads CASRPPGLLGETQYF. The CDR3 DNA reads as TGTGCCAGCAGGCCCCCGGGACTCCTGGGGGAGACCCAGTACTTC.

The rearrangement joins TRBV6-5 to TRBJ2-7; 16 bases match TRBD2. Per germline, CDR1 MNHEY and CDR2 SVGAGI. This CDR3 has 16 residues. J gave up 3 bases and V 4 bases, and 3 bases lay outside the gene matches. CDR3 bases: TGTGCCAGCAGTTTGGGACTAGCGGGAGGGCGCTACGAGCAGTACTTC. It is translated as CASSLGLAGGRYEQYF.

The V gene is TRBV7-2, the J gene TRBJ2-2, with D possibly TRBD1 on 5 matching bases. The CDR3 loop spans 16 amino acids. Deletions cut 0 bases from V and 0 bases from J, with 8 bases between. Per germline, CDR1 SGHTA and CDR2 FQGNSA. The DNA of the CDR3 is TGTGCCAGCAGCTTAGCTGGGGCCGCGAACACCGGGGAGCTGTTTTTT. Residues: CASSLAGAANTGELFF.

The V gene is TRBV11-2, the J gene TRBJ2-1; D not certain. V lost 3 bases, J lost 6 bases, and 9 bases lay in between. The germline V gene encodes CDR1 SGHAT and CDR2 FQNNGV. The CDR3 runs to 13 residues. CDR3 amino acids: CASSFTVRNEQFF. As DNA, the CDR3 is TGTGCCAGCAGCTTTACAGTCCGCAATGAGCAGTTCTTC. The full variable domain, with the rest looked up from reference TRBV11-2 and TRBJ2-1, is EAGVAQSPRYKIIEKRQSVAFWCNPISGHATLYWYQQILGQGPKLLIQFQNNGVVDDSQLPKDRFSAERLKGVDSTLKIQPAKLEDSAVYLCASSFTVRNEQFFGPGTRLTVL.

The chain uses TRBV7-2 and TRBJ2-7; tentative D call: TRBD1 (6 bases). V dropped 4 bases and J dropped 7 bases, with 17 bases sitting between them. Germline V gene data show CDR1 as SGHTA and CDR2 as FQGNSA. CDR3 length equals 14 residues. The CDR3 coding sequence is TGTGCCAGCAGCTATCTTCACAGGGTTTCGGAGCAGTACTTC. This gives the protein CASSYLHRVSEQYF.

This clone was seen a few times. Other nucleotide sequences from this sample produce the same CDR3. This chain connects TRBV2 to TRBJ1-5; no reliable D call. V shed 8 bases and J shed 0 bases, with 5 bases lying between them. Germline CDR1 and CDR2: SNHLY and FYNNEI. The CDR3 sequence is 12 residues long. The CDR3 DNA is TGTGCCAGCCGCGATAGCAATCAGCCCCAGCATTTT. This sequence encodes CASRDSNQPQHF.

As for this clone: The sample has other DNA sequences that encode this CDR3 too. The rearrangement joins TRBV18 to TRBJ1-1; D possibly corresponds to TRBD1 (6 bases). The CDR3 runs to 14 residues. V was cut by 4 bases and J by 0 bases, with 9 bases left in between. The germline gives CDR1 KGHSH, CDR2 LQKENI. CDR3 DNA: TGTGCCAGCTCACTACAGGGCATGAACACTGAAGCTTTCTTT. Translation gives CASSLQGMNTEAFF.

Details on this clone: Other DNA sequences in the sample encode the same CDR3. This chain links TRBV11-2 with TRBJ2-7; no definite D call. V lost 0 bases and J 5 bases, leaving 8 bases between the germline ends. The CDR3 loop spans 13 amino acids. Germline assignment: CDR1 SGHAT and CDR2 FQNNGV. The CDR3 here is CASSLDRIDEQYF. The CDR3 coding sequence is TGTGCCAGCAGCTTAGATAGGATAGACGAGCAGTACTTC.

The chain employs TRBV19 and TRBJ2-1, with 14 bases that match TRBD2. The V gene's germline CDR1 is LNHDA and CDR2 SQIVND (reference sequence). J lost 0 bases, V lost 5 bases, and 3 bases had no gene match. The CDR3 is 17 residues long. CDR3 sequence: CASSFGTSGSSYNEQFF. The CDR3 bases are TGTGCCAGTAGTTTTGGGACTAGCGGGAGCTCCTACAATGAGCAGTTCTTC.